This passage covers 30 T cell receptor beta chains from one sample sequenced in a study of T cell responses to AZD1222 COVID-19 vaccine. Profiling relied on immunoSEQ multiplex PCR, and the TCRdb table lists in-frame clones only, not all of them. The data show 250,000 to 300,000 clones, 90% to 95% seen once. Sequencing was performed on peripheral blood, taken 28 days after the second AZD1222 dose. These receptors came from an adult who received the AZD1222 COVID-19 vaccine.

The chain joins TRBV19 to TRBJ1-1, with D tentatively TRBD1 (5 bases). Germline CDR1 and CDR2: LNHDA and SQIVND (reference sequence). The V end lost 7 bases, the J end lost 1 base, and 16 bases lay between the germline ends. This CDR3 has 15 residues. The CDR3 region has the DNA TGTGCCAGTACCCCCCTGCAGGGCGGGAACACTGAAGCTTTCTTT. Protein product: CASTPLQGGNTEAFF.

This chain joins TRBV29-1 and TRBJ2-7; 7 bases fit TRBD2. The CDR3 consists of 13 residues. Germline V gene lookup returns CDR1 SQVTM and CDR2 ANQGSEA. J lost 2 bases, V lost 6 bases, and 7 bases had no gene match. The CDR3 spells CSVVTSGAYEQYF. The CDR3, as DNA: TGCAGCGTGGTGACCAGCGGGGCCTACGAGCAGTACTTC.

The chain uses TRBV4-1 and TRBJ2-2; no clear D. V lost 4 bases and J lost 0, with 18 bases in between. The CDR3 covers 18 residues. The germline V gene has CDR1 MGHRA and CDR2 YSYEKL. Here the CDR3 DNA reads TGCGCCAGCAGCCCCCCGACTCAACGGACCGCGAACACCGGGGAGCTGTTTTTT. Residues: CASSPPTQRTANTGELFF.

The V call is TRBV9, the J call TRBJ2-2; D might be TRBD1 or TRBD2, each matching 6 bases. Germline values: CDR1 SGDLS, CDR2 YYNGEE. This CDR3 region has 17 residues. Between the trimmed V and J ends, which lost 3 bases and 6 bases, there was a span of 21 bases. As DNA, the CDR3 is TGTGCCAGCAGCGCGACCCGGGGGCGGGGCCGCCCCGGGGAGCTGTTTTTT. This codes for CASSATRGRGRPGELFF.

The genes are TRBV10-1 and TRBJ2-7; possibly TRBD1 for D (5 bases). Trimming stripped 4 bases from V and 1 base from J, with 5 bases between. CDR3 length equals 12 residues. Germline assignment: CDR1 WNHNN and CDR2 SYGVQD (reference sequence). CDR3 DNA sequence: TGCGCCAGCAGTGCAGGGTCCTACGAGCAGTACTTC. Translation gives CASSAGSYEQYF.

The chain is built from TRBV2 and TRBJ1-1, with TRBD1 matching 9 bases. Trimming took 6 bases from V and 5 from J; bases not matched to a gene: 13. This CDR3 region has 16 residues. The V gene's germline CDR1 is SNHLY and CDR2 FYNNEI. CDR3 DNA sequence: TGTGCCAGCAGGGGAGCCGGGACAGGGAAGGGAACTGAAGCTTTCTTT. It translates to CASRGAGTGKGTEAFF. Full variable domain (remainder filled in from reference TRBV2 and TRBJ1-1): EPEVTQTPSHQVTQMGQEVILRCVPISNHLYFYWYRQILGQKVEFLVSFYNNEISEKSEIFDDQFSVERPDGSNFTLKIRSTKLEDSAMYFCASRGAGTGKGTEAFFGQGTRLTVV.

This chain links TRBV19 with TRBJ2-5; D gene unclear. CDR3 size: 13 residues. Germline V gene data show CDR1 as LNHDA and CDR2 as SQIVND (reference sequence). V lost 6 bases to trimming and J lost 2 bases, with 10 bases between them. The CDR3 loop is CASSIQLQETQYF. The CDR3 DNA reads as TGTGCCAGTAGCATACAGCTTCAAGAGACCCAGTACTTC.

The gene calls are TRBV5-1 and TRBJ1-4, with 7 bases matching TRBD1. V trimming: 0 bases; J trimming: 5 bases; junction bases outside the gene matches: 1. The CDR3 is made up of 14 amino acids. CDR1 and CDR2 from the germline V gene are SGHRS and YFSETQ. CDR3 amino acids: CASSLVGQNEKLFF. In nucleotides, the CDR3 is TGCGCCAGCAGCTTGGTGGGACAGAATGAAAAACTGTTTTTT.

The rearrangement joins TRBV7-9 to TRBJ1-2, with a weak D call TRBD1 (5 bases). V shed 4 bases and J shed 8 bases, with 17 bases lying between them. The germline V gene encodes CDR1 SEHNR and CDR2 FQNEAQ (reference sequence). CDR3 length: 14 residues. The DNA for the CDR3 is TGTGCCAGCAGCTCTGGGACCTTTTCTTGGGGCTACACCTTC. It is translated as CASSSGTFSWGYTF.

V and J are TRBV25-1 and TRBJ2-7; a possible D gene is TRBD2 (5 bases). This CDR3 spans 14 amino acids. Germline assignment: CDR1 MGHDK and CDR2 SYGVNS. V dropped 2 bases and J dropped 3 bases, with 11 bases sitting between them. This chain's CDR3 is CASSERGSRYEQYF. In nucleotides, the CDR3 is TGTGCCAGCAGTGAACGGGGTAGCCGCTACGAGCAGTACTTC.

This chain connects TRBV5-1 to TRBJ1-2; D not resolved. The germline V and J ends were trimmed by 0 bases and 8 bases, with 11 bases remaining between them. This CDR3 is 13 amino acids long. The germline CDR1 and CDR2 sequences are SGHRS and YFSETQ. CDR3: CASSLEGNRGYTF. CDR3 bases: TGCGCCAGCAGCTTGGAAGGGAACAGAGGCTACACCTTC.

The CDR3 DNA reads TGTGCCAGCAGCCCTACAGGGCCGGTGAATGAGCAGTTCTTC. Translating gives CASSPTGPVNEQFF. The chain combines TRBV27 with TRBJ2-1; D might be TRBD1 (6 bases). V was shortened by 6 bases and J by 7 bases, with 16 bases between the two germline ends. Germline loops: CDR1 MNHEY, CDR2 SMNVEV (reference sequence). The CDR3 consists of 14 residues.

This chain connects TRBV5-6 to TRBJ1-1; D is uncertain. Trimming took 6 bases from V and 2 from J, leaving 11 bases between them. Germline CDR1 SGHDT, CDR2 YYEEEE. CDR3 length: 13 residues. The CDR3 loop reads CASNMGINTEAFF. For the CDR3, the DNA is TGTGCCAGCAACATGGGAATCAACACTGAAGCTTTCTTT.

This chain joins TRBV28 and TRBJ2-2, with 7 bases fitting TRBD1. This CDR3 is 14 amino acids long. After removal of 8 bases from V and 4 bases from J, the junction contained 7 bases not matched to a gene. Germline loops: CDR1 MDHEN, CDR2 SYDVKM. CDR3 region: CASLGQMITGELFF. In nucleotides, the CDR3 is TGTGCCAGCTTGGGACAGATGATCACCGGGGAGCTGTTTTTT.

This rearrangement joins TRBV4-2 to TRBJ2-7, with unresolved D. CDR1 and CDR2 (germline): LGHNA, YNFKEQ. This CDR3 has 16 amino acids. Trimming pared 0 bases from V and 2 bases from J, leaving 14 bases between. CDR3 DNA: TGTGCCAGCAGCCAAGATCCCGGTCAGCTTGCCTACGAGCAGTACTTC. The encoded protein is CASSQDPGQLAYEQYF.

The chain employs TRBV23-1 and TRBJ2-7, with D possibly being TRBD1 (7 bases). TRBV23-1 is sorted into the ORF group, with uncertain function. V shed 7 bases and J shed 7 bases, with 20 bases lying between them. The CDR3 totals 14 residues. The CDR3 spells CASKAGTATREQYF. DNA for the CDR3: TGCGCCAGCAAAGCCGGGACAGCGACTAGGGAGCAGTACTTC.

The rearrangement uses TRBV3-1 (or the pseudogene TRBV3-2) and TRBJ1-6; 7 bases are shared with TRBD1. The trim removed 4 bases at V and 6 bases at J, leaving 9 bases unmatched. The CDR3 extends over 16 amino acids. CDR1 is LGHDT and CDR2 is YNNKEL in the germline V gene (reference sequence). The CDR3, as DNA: TGTGCCAGCAGCCCCGAGGCGGGACAGATTAATTCACCCCTCCACTTT. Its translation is CASSPEAGQINSPLHF.

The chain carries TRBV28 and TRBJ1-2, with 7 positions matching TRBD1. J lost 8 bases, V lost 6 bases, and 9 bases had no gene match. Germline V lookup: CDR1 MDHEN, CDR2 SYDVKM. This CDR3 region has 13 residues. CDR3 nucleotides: TGTGCCAGCAGGTTTACAGGGGTTGGAGGCTACACCTTC. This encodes CASRFTGVGGYTF.

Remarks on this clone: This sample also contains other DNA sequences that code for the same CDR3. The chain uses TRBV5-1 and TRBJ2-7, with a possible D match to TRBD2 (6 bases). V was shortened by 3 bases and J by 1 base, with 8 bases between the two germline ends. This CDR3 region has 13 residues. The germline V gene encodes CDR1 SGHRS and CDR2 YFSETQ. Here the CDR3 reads CASSSRGSYEQYF. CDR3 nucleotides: TGCGCCAGCAGCTCCCGGGGGTCCTACGAGCAGTACTTC.

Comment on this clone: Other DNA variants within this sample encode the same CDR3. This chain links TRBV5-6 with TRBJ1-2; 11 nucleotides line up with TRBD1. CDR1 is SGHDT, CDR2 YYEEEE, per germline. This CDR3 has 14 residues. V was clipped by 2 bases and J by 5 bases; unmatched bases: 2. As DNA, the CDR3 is TGTGCCAGCAGCTTAGGACAGGGGGCATATGGCTACACCTTC. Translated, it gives CASSLGQGAYGYTF.

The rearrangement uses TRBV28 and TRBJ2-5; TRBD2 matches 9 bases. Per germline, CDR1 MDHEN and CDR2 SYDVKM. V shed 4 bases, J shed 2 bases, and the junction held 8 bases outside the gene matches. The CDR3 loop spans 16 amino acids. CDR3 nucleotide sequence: TGTGCCAGCAGTTGGGGAGGAGCGGGAGGTCAAGAGACCCAGTACTTC. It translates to CASSWGGAGGQETQYF.

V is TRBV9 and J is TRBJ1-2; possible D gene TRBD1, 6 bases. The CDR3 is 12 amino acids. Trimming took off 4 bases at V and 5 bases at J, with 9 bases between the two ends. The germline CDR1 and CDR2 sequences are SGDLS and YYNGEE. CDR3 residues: CASSTGQYGYTF. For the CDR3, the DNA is TGTGCCAGCAGCACCGGACAGTATGGCTACACCTTC.

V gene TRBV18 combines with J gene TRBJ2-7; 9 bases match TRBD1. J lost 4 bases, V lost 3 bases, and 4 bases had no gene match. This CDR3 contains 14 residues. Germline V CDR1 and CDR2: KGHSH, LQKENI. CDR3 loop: CASSPDRGGYEQYF. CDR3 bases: TGTGCCAGCTCACCGGACAGGGGCGGTTACGAGCAGTACTTC.

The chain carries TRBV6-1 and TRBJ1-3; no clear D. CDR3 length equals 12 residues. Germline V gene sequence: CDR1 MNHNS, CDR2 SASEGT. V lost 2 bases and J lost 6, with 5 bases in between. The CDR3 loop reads CASSELLNTIYF. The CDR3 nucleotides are TGTGCCAGCAGTGAACTGTTAAACACCATATATTTT.

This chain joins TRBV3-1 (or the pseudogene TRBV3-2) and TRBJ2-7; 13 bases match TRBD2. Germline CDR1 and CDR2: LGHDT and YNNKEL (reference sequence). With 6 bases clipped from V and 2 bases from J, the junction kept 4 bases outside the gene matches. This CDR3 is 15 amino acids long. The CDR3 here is CASSLTSGGAYEQYF. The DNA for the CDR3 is TGTGCCAGCAGTCTCACTAGCGGGGGGGCCTACGAGCAGTACTTC.

DNA of the CDR3: TGTGCCAGCTCTCCTTCTCTAGCGGGGAAAGAAAAACTGTTTTTT. Protein: CASSPSLAGKEKLFF. This chain joins TRBV18 and TRBJ1-4; D is undetermined. Trimming shortened V by 6 bases and J by 8 bases, and 19 bases separated the two germline ends. The germline V gene has CDR1 KGHSH and CDR2 LQKENI. CDR3 length: 15 amino acids.

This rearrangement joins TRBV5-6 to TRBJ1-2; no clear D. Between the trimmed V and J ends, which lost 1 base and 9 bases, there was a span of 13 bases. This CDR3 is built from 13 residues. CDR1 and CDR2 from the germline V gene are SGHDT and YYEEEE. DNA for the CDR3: TGTGCCAGCAGCTTGCCGGCGGATGATAGCTACACCTTC. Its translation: CASSLPADDSYTF.

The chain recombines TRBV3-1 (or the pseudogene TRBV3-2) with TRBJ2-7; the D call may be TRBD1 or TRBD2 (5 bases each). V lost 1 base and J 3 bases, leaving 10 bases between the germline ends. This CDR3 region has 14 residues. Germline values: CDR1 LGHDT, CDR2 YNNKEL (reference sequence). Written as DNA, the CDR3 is TGTGCCAGCAGCCAAGCGGGACGCAACTACGAGCAGTACTTC. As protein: CASSQAGRNYEQYF.

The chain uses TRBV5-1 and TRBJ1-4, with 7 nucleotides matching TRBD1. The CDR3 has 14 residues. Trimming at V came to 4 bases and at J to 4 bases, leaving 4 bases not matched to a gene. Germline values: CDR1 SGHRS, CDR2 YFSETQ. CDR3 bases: TGCGCCAGCAGCCCAGGGACAGTTAATGAAAAACTGTTTTTT. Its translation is CASSPGTVNEKLFF.

The CDR3 coding sequence is TGTGCCAGCAGCTTAGCCCACCACGACGAGCAGTACTTC. Translating gives CASSLAHHDEQYF. The V gene is TRBV11-2, the J gene TRBJ2-7; D is unresolved. V was trimmed by 1 base and J by 5 bases, leaving 9 bases between them. The germline CDR1 and CDR2 sequences are SGHAT and FQNNGV. The CDR3 consists of 13 residues.